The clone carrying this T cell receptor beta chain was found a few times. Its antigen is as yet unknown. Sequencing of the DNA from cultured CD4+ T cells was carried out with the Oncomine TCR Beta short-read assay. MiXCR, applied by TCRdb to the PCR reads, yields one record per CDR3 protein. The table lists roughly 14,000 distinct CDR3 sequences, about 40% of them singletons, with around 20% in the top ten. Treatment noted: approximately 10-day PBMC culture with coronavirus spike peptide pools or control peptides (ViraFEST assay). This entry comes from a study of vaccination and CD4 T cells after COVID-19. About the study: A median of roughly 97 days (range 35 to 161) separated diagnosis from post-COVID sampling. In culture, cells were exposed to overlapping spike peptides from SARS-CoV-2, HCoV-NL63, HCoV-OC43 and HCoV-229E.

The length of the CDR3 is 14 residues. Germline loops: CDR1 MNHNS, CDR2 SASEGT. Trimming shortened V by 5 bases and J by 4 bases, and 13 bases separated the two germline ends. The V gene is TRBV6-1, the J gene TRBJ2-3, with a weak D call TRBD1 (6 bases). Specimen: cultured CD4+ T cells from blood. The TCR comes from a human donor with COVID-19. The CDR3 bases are TGTGCCAGCAGTCAAACGGACAGCCCAGATACGCAGTATTTT. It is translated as CASSQTDSPDTQYF.